This T cell receptor beta chain was found in a study of blood T cells in healthy people across ages. V lost 3 bases and J 3 bases, leaving 9 bases between the germline ends. Germline V gene lookup returns CDR1 MNHEY and CDR2 SMNVEV (reference sequence). This CDR3 comprises 14 residues. With respect to this clonotype: Its specificity is unknown.

Study findings and constraints: The diversity estimates, figures obtained from one million T cells, were considered underestimates.

Primed by a sample-barcoded 5' primer and a J-beta primer mix, a second PCR proceeded for about 6 to 12 cycles. TCRdb reanalysed the 5' RACE reads using MiXCR and keeps one entry per CDR3 protein. The table lists about 750,000 distinct CDR3 sequences, roughly 50% of them singletons. The sequenced sample was blood. The clonotype originates from an elderly man in good health. The rearrangement uses TRBV27 and TRBJ2-1, with a weak D call TRBD2 (6 bases). CDR3 DNA sequence: TGTGCCAGCAGTTTGGGGACTGACTACAATGAGCAGTTCTTC. Protein: CASSLGTDYNEQFF.